This T cell receptor (beta chain) was identified during a study of T-cell memory formation after mild COVID-19. Across the whole study: Clusters were largely donor specific. Broader study findings: Still unconfirmed is whether the second-wave clones peaking on day 37 recognized SARS-CoV-2. That cross-reactive memory joined was suggested by some responding clones appearing in pre-infection memory. CD4/CD8 balance characterized clones contracting day 15 to 85, and CD4+ skew characterized later expanders.

V was trimmed by 8 bases and J by 3 bases, leaving 14 bases between them. Germline V gives CDR1 MDHEN, CDR2 SYDVKM. The CDR3 totals 13 residues. Points on this clonotype: The antigen remains undetermined.

One entry per CDR3 protein, called by TCRdb with MiXCR from the 5' RACE reads. The sample contains roughly 580,000 distinct CDR3 sequences, approximately 19% of which appear only once. The J gene is TRBJ2-7, the V gene TRBV28; D could derive from TRBD1 or TRBD2 (5 bases each). The source is an adult woman who had mild COVID-19 (a few samples of this study predate the infection). Cell type and time point are not known. Material: PBMCs or a T cell subset sorted from them (not recorded which). In nucleotides, the CDR3 is TGTGCCAGCCGGGACCAAAGGATCTACGAGCAGTACTTC. Translated, it gives CASRDQRIYEQYF.